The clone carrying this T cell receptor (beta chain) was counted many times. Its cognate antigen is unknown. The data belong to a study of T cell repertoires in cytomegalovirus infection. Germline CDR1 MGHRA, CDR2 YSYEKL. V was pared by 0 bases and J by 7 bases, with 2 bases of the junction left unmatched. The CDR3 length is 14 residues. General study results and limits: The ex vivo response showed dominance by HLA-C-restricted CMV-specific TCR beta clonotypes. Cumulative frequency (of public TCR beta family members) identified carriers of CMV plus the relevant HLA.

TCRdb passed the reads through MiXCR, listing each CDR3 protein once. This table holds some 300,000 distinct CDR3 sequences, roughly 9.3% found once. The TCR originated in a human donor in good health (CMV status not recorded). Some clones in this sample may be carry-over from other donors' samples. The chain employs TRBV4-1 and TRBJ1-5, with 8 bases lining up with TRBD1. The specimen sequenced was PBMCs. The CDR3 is CASSQDRGPQPQHF. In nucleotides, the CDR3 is TGCGCCAGCAGCCAAGACAGGGGGCCGCAGCCCCAGCATTTT.